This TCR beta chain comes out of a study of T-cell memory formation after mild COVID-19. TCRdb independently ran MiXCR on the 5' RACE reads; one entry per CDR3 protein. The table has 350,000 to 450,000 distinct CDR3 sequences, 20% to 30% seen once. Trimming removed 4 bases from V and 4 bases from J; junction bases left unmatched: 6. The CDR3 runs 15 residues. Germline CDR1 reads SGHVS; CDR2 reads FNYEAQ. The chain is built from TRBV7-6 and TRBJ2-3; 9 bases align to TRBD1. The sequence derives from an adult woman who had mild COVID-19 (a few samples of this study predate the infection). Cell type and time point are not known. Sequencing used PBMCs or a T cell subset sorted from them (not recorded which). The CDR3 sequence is CASSSTGGAADTQYF. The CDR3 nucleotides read TGTGCCAGCAGCTCAACAGGGGGCGCCGCAGATACGCAGTATTTT.